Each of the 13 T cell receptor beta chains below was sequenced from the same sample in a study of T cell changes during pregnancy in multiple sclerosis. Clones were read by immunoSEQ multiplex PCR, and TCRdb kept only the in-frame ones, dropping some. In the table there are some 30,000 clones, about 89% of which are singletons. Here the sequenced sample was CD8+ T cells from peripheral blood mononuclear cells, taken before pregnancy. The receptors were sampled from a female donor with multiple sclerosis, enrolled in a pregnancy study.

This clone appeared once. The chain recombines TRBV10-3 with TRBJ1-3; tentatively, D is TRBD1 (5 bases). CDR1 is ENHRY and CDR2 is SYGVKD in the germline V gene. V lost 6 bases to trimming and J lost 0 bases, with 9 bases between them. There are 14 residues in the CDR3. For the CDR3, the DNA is TGTGCCATCAGCGGGACTTACTCTGGAAACACCATATATTTT. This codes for CAISGTYSGNTIYF.

This CDR3 is CASSQPNPGHKAAGGELFF. The CDR3 DNA reads as TGTGCCAGCAGCCAACCTAATCCCGGCCACAAGGCAGCGGGAGGGGAGCTGTTTTTT. The genes are TRBV16 and TRBJ2-2; 7 nucleotides agree with TRBD2. V was pared by 2 bases and J by 8 bases, with 20 bases of the junction left unmatched. Germline loops: CDR1 KGHSY, CDR2 FQNENV. This CDR3 comprises 19 residues.

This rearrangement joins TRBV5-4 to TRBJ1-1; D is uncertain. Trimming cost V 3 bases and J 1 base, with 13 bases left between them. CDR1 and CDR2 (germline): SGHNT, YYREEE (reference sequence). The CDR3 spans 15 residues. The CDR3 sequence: CASSSQSTENTEAFF. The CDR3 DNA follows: TGTGCCAGCAGCTCACAATCTACAGAGAACACTGAAGCTTTCTTT. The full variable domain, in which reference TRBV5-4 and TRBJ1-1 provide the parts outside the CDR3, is ETGVTQSPTHLIKTRGQQVTLRCSSQSGHNTVSWYQQALGQGPQFIFQYYREEENGRGNFPPRFSGLQFPNYSSELNVNALELDDSALYLCASSSQSTENTEAFFGQGTRLTVV.

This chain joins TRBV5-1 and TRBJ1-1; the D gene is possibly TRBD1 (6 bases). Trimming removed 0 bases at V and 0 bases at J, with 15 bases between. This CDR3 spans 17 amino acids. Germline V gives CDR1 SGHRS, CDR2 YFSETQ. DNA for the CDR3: TGCGCCAGCAGCTTGGCCTGGAAGCAGGGGATGAACACTGAAGCTTTCTTT. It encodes CASSLAWKQGMNTEAFF.

CDR3 in DNA: TGCAGCTCCTGGGGCGGGGGCACTGAAGCTTTCTTT. It yields the protein CSSWGGGTEAFF. This chain links TRBV29-1 with TRBJ1-1, with D perhaps TRBD1 (5 bases). The CDR3 consists of 12 residues. V was shortened by 8 bases and J by 4 bases, with 14 bases between the two germline ends. Per the germline V gene, CDR1 is SQVTM and CDR2 is ANQGSEA.

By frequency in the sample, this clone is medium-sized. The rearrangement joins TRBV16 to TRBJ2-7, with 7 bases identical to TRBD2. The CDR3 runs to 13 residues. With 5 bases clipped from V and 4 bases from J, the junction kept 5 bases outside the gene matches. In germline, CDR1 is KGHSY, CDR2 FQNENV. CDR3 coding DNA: TGTGCCAGCAGCAGCGGGGCCTTATACGAGCAGTACTTC. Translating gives CASSSGALYEQYF.

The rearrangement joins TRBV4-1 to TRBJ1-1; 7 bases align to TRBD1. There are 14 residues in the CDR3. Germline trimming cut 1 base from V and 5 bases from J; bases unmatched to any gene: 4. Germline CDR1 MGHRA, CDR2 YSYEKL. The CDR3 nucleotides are TGCGCCAGCAGCCAAGGACAGGGATGGACTGAAGCTTTCTTT. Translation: CASSQGQGWTEAFF.

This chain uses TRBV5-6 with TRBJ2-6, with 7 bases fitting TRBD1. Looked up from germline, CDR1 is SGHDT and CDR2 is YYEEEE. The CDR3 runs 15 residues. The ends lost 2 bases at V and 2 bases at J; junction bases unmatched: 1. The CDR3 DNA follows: TGTGCCAGCAGCTTCAGGGGGACTGGGGCCAACGTCCTGACTTTC. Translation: CASSFRGTGANVLTF.

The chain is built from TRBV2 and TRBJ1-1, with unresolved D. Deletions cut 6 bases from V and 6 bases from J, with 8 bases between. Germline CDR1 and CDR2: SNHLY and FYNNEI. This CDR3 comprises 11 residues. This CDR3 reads CASRDSAEAFF. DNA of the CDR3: TGTGCCAGCAGGGACTCTGCTGAAGCTTTCTTT.

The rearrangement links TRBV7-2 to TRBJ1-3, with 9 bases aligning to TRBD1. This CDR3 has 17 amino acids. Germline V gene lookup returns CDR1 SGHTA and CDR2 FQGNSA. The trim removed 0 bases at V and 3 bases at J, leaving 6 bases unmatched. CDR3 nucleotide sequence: TGTGCCAGCAGCTTAGCCTCGGGACAGGGAAGTGGAAACACCATATATTTT. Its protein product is CASSLASGQGSGNTIYF.

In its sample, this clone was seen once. The CDR3 here is CASSIDLGHASLPQHF. In nucleotides, the CDR3 is TGTGCCAGTAGTATAGATTTGGGACACGCGTCTCTTCCCCAGCATTTT. This chain links TRBV19 with TRBJ1-5, with D maybe TRBD1 (6 bases). Trimming pared 0 bases from V and 10 bases from J, leaving 19 bases between. The CDR3 length is 16 residues. The V gene's germline CDR1 is LNHDA and CDR2 SQIVND (reference sequence).

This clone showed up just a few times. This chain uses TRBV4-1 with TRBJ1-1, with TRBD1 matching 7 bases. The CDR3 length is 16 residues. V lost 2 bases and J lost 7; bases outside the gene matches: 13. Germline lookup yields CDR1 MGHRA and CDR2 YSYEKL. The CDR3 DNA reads TGCGCCAGCAGCCAATCCCCGGGACAGAGGTTCAATGAAGCTTTCTTT. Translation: CASSQSPGQRFNEAFF.

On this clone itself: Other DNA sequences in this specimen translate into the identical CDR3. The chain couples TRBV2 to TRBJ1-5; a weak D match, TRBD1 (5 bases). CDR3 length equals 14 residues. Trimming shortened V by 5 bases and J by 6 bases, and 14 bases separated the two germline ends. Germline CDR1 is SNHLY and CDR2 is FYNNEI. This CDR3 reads CASSLTGFVQPQHF. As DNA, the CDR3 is TGTGCCAGCAGTTTAACAGGATTTGTTCAGCCCCAGCATTTT.